This T cell receptor beta chain emerged from a study of cytomegalovirus exposure and HLA in healthy donors. Study background: In a later analysis, the 120 or so validation repertoires were reported to have used the same platform as the approximately 620 first-cohort repertoires.

Overall study results and limits: Confirmation in vitro established that a few CMV-associated chains were specific for CMV antigens. Listed as cytomegalovirus-associated were 150 or so TCR beta chains.

V lost 5 bases and J lost 3; bases outside the gene matches: 2. This CDR3 contains 15 residues. Germline V gene data show CDR1 as SNHLY and CDR2 as FYNNEI. The protocol was immunoSEQ multiplex PCR, while the TCRdb copy is restricted to in-frame clones and leaves out a portion. Among more than 110,000 clones listed, approximately 87% were seen once. Details on this clone: Its target is not known.

The chain is built from TRBV2 and TRBJ2-6; 9 nucleotides line up with TRBD1. The source material was PBMCs. This clonotype was sampled from a man aged 18 to 29 in good health and CMV-seronegative. The CDR3 sequence: CASSWDRDGANVLTF. CDR3 coding DNA: TGTGCCAGCAGTTGGGACAGGGATGGGGCCAACGTCCTGACTTTC.